The rows below give T cell receptor beta chains drawn from one sample of a study of T cells in Graves' hyperthyroidism and ophthalmopathy. TCRdb recomputed calls from the multiplex PCR reads with MiXCR, one row per CDR3 protein. The data show hundreds of thousands of distinct CDR3 sequences, around 15% seen once. The specimen sequenced was blood. The receptors come from a woman aged 18 to 35 with Graves' hyperthyroidism. CDR3s include the opening cysteine and the closing phenylalanine or tryptophan. A D gene is named only where the DNA matches it firmly. Clone sizes are given selectively: once, few, many, or a class where the clone is expanded.

>few|TRBJ2-7|TRBV11-3|TRBD2
TGTGCCAGCAGCTTAACCCCGGGACTAGCGGGGTCGTCCTACGAGCAGTACTTC
CASSLTPGLAGSSYEQYF
>many|TRBJ2-7|TRBV18|TRBD1
TGTGCCAGCTCACCACGGGGGACAGCTACCTACGAGCAGTACTTC
CASSPRGTATYEQYF
>.|TRBJ1-1|TRBV19|.
TGTGCCAGTAGTCCGGGGGCCCGGCTTCTGAACACTGAAGCTTTCTTT
CASSPGARLLNTEAFF
>.|TRBJ1-5|TRBV5-6|.
TGTGCCAGCAGCTTTTGGTCAGGGCTCGGCAATCAGCCCCAGCATTTT
CASSFWSGLGNQPQHF
>few|TRBJ1-3|TRBV30|.
TGTGCCTGGGACACAGGGCACTCTCTTACCTCTGGAAACACCATATATTTT
CAWDTGHSLTSGNTIYF
>.|TRBJ2-7|TRBV27|.
TGTGCCAGCAGTGTGATGGGGTATGACGAGCAGTACTTC
CASSVMGYDEQYF
>many|TRBJ1-5|TRBV5-1|.
TGCGCCAGCAGCTTGGCCGAGGTGGGCTTGAACAATCAGCCCCAGCATTTT
CASSLAEVGLNNQPQHF
>.|TRBJ1-1|TRBV20-1|TRBD1
TGCAGTGCTGCGGACAGGGCCACTGAAGCTTTCTTT
CSAADRATEAFF
>.|TRBJ2-7|TRBV5-1|.
TGCGCCAGCAGCCCGACATCAAACTACGAGCAGTACTTC
CASSPTSNYEQYF
>many|TRBJ1-1|TRBV12-3/TRBV12-4|.
TGTGCCAGCAGCTTGAAACGGAGGAACACTGAAGCTTTCTTT
CASSLKRRNTEAFF
>few|TRBJ2-1|TRBV20-1|TRBD2
TGCAGTGCTAGCCTGCGGGAGATTAATGAGCAGTTCTTC
CSASLREINEQFF
>many|TRBJ2-7|TRBV28|.
TGTGCCAGCAGAACCACAGGGTCCTACGAGCAGTACTTC
CASRTTGSYEQYF
>many|TRBJ1-1|TRBV30|TRBD1
TGTGCCTGTTCTCGGACAGGGGCGAGGGGGACTGAAGCTTTCTTT
CACSRTGARGTEAFF
>few|TRBJ2-2|TRBV7-9|.
TGTGCCAGCAGCCCAGAAGATTTCCAAGGGACATCTTCCACCGGGGAGCTGTTTTTT
CASSPEDFQGTSSTGELFF
>many|TRBJ2-5|TRBV28|.
TGTGCCAGCAGTTTCGGCTCAGGGTTGGAAGGGACCCAGTACTTC
CASSFGSGLEGTQYF
>few|TRBJ2-5|TRBV7-2|.
TGTGCCAGCAGCTCTAGCGCCCGCCAGGAGACCCAGTACTTC
CASSSSARQETQYF
>many|TRBJ2-3|TRBV2|.
TGTGCCAGCAGTCACGGACCCGATGCACAGGATACGCAGTATTTT
CASSHGPDAQDTQYF
>.|TRBJ1-1|TRBV15|.
TGTGCCACCAGCAGAGGGGTACAGGGCGGGAACACTGAAGCTTTCTTT
CATSRGVQGGNTEAFF
>many|TRBJ1-2|TRBV14|TRBD1
TGTGCCAGCAGCCAAGATGTGGCCGGGACAGGGAATCTCTACACCTTC
CASSQDVAGTGNLYTF
>many|TRBJ1-4|TRBV20-1|.
TGCAGTGCTACTATGGAGGGGATTAATGAAAAACTGTTTTTT
CSATMEGINEKLFF
>many|TRBJ2-1|TRBV4-1|TRBD2
TGCGCCAGCAGCCAACCGACTAGCGGGAACCATGAGCAGTTCTTC
CASSQPTSGNHEQFF
>.|TRBJ2-1|TRBV12-5|TRBD1
TGTGCTAGTGGTTTGGCTGGGACAGGGAGGGATGAGCAGTTCTTC
CASGLAGTGRDEQFF
>many|TRBJ2-1|TRBV12-5|TRBD2
TGTGCTAGTGGTCCTAGCGGAGCCTACAATGAGCAGTTCTTC
CASGPSGAYNEQFF
>many|TRBJ1-4|TRBV27|.
TGTGCCAGCCCCGGGTGGGCTAATGAAAAACTGTTTTTT
CASPGWANEKLFF
>.|TRBJ2-1|TRBV20-1|.
TGCAGTGTAATTACTACATACAATGAGCAGTTCTTC
CSVITTYNEQFF
>many|TRBJ2-3|TRBV6-8|TRBD1
TGTGCCAGCAGTTACTCGACTGGCAGGGGGAGTCGCACAGATACGCAGTATTTT
CASSYSTGRGSRTDTQYF
>.|TRBJ2-5|TRBV10-3|TRBD1
TGTGCCACAGGGGGTCCTCAAGAGACCCAGTACTTC
CATGGPQETQYF
>once|TRBJ1-2|TRBV24-1|.
TGTGCCACCAGCGGCGCCCCCGGGACCGCAAGTAACTATGGCTACACCTTC
CATSGAPGTASNYGYTF
>many|TRBJ2-7|TRBV18|.
TGTGCCAGCTCACATTGGGGCGAGCAGTACTTC
CASSHWGEQYF
>few|TRBJ2-4|TRBV5-1|TRBD1
TGCGCCAGCAGCTCCGTTCTGGGTCCGGGACAGGGAGGGTCCAAAAACATTCAGTACTTC
CASSSVLGPGQGGSKNIQYF
>few|TRBJ1-1|TRBV28|.
TGTGCCAGCAGTTTCCGTTGGGCCCAGCCGGGGGTGAACACTGAAGCTTTCTTT
CASSFRWAQPGVNTEAFF
>.|TRBJ2-1|TRBV7-9|TRBD1
TGTGCCAGCAGCCGTATGGGAGTGGACAGGGGGGTCAATGAGCAGTTCTTC
CASSRMGVDRGVNEQFF
>.|TRBJ2-1|TRBV27|TRBD2
TGTGCCAGCAACCGAAGGACTAGCGGCTCCTACAATGAGCAGTTCTTC
CASNRRTSGSYNEQFF
>few|TRBJ2-1|TRBV20-1|TRBD2
TGCAGTGGTGGAGCGGGAGCCTACAATGAGCAGTTCTTC
CSGGAGAYNEQFF
>many|TRBJ1-1|TRBV29-1|.
TGCAGCGTTGAAAGAGCAGGCTGGTCCACTGAAGCTTTCTTT
CSVERAGWSTEAFF
>many|TRBJ2-1|TRBV27|.
TGTGCCAGCAGTTTATGGGGGGAGTCCTACAATGAGCAGTTCTTC
CASSLWGESYNEQFF
>few|TRBJ2-4|TRBV5-4|TRBD2
TGTGCTAGCAGCTACGGTGGACTAGCGGGAGGGGAAAACATTCAGTACTTC
CASSYGGLAGGENIQYF